This passage covers 10 T cell receptor beta chains from one sample sequenced in a study of beta chain features in type 1 diabetes. Investigators reverse transcribed all isolated RNA, so they sequenced expressed TCRB transcripts. Using immunoSEQ multiplex PCR, the repertoire was profiled, and TCRdb retains in-frame clones only, with some absent. Of a few hundred thousand clones in the sample, roughly 16% are singletons; the top ten hold around 0.02%. The sequencing sample was made of naive CD4+ T cells from blood. These receptors were obtained from a woman aged 18-29 years in good health.

This clone was observed a handful of times. The rearrangement joins TRBV15 to TRBJ2-7; D not certain. Trimming removed 0 bases from V and 3 bases from J, with 9 bases in between. The CDR3 runs 14 residues. Germline V gene sequence: CDR1 LNHNV, CDR2 YYDKDF (reference sequence). This chain's CDR3 is CATSRDLTIYEQYF. The CDR3 DNA is TGTGCCACCAGCAGAGATCTTACTATCTACGAGCAGTACTTC.

This clone was seen a few times. This sequence joins TRBV9 and TRBJ2-5; TRBD2 aligns across 7 bases. The germline V gene has CDR1 SGDLS and CDR2 YYNGEE. The CDR3 contains 16 residues. Trimming cost V 0 bases and J 4 bases; bases outside gene matches: 9. CDR3 sequence reads: CASSVGFGGGRETQYF. Written as DNA, the CDR3 is TGTGCCAGCAGCGTAGGCTTTGGGGGGGGTAGAGAGACCCAGTACTTC.

This clone was seen only a few times. The rearrangement joins TRBV29-1 to TRBJ1-4, with D possibly TRBD1 on 5 matching bases. Germline assignment: CDR1 SQVTM and CDR2 ANQGSEA. The length of the CDR3 is 14 residues. Trimming took 4 bases from V and 8 from J, leaving 17 bases between them. As DNA, the CDR3 is TGCAGCGTTGTAATAATAGGGGTTCAGGAAAAACTGTTTTTT. Its protein product is CSVVIIGVQEKLFF.

The genes are TRBV7-2 and TRBJ2-3; no clear D gene. This CDR3 spans 15 amino acids. Trimming shortened V by 4 bases and J by 3 bases, and 14 bases separated the two germline ends. Germline V gives CDR1 SGHTA, CDR2 FQGNSA. The CDR3 reads CASSSTALWTDTQYF. Here the CDR3 DNA reads TGTGCCAGCAGCTCGACTGCACTATGGACAGATACGCAGTATTTT.

The CDR3 here is CASSDGPHGANYGYTF. The CDR3 region has the DNA TGTGCCAGCAGTGATGGACCCCACGGGGCTAACTATGGCTACACCTTC. This rearrangement joins TRBV2 to TRBJ1-2; D is unclear. The ends were cut back, 3 bases at V and 0 bases at J, with 14 bases in the middle. The CDR3 contains 16 residues. Per germline, CDR1 SNHLY and CDR2 FYNNEI.

J is TRBJ2-1 and V is TRBV29-1; TRBD2 aligns across 11 bases. Trimming cost V 3 bases and J 12 bases; bases outside gene matches: 13. There are 15 residues in the CDR3. Germline loops: CDR1 SQVTM, CDR2 ANQGSEA. This CDR3 is CSVEFGTSGLGPQFF. The CDR3 coding sequence is TGCAGCGTTGAGTTCGGGACTAGCGGCTTGGGGCCGCAGTTCTTC.

The rearrangement joins TRBV20-1 to TRBJ2-3, with 8 bases aligning to TRBD2. Germline V gene sequence: CDR1 DFQATT, CDR2 SNEGSKA (reference sequence). This CDR3 region has 10 residues. With 3 bases clipped from V and 15 bases from J, the junction kept 5 bases outside the gene matches. The CDR3 sequence is CSARTGLVYF. The CDR3 DNA is TGCAGTGCTAGGACGGGACTAGTCTATTTT.

The sample holds a few counts of this clone. The chain links TRBV28 to TRBJ2-3; 7 nucleotides align to TRBD1. V gave up 5 bases and J gave up 2 bases; unmatched junction bases: 4. Per the germline V gene, CDR1 is MDHEN and CDR2 is SYDVKM. The CDR3 contains 14 residues. CDR3 region: CASSRQGVTDTQYF. The DNA for the CDR3 is TGTGCCAGCAGTCGACAGGGCGTCACAGATACGCAGTATTTT.

This clone was recorded a few times. This CDR3 is CASSLEFDRVGINTGELFF. In DNA form, the CDR3 reads TGTGCCAGCAGCTTAGAATTTGACAGGGTCGGAATAAACACCGGGGAGCTGTTTTTT. The chain uses TRBV7-7 and TRBJ2-2; 7 bases fit TRBD1. The CDR3 runs to 19 residues. CDR1 is SSHAT, CDR2 FNYEAQ, per germline (reference sequence). After removal of 1 base from V and 2 bases from J, the junction contained 13 bases not matched to a gene.

The chain joins TRBV19 to TRBJ2-2; D is uncertain. Germline V gene lookup returns CDR1 LNHDA and CDR2 SQIVND (reference sequence). Trimming took off 6 bases at V and 4 bases at J, with 9 bases between the two ends. The CDR3 has 13 residues. CDR3 in amino acids: CASRGASTGELFF. DNA for the CDR3: TGTGCCAGTAGAGGAGCGAGCACCGGGGAGCTGTTTTTT.